Given below is one TCR beta chain in context. The target antigen is unknown. Some clones are missing from TCRdb's copy, which holds only in-frame ones; the method was immunoSEQ multiplex PCR. The table lists 800,000 or so clones, around 96% of them singletons. The naive CD8 subset, CD45RO-negative cells positively selected for CCR7, excluded terminally differentiated effector memory CD45RA+ cells. The record originates from a study of shared clonotypes between healthy human individuals. On the study more broadly: Every donor yielded three CD4 naive, three CD4 memory, two CD8 naive and one CD8 memory plate. The study, taken as a whole, reports: Clonotypes shared by all four sorted-subset donors had higher generation probabilities than non-shared clonotypes. Larger richness was generally estimated for naive than memory subsets.

Germline V gene data show CDR1 as SQVTM and CDR2 as ANQGSEA. CDR3 length: 13 residues. Trimming removed 1 base from V and 3 bases from J, with 7 bases in between. Material: naive CD8+ T cells sorted from blood. The source of this sequence is a man aged 25-45 years in good health. The chain links TRBV29-1 to TRBJ1-3, with no clear D. Here the CDR3 reads CSVEGLSGNTIYF. The CDR3 coding sequence is TGCAGCGTTGAAGGGCTTAGTGGAAACACCATATATTTT.